The sequence of this T cell receptor beta chain was determined in a study of blood T cells in healthy people across ages. Study results and limitations: With age, beta diversity per million T cells declined roughly linearly, significantly by about 37.

The use of a sample-barcoded 5' primer and a J-beta primer mix characterized a second PCR of roughly 6 to 11 cycles. TCRdb reprocessed the 5' RACE reads with MiXCR, giving one entry per CDR3 protein. The profile shows some 1,000,000 distinct CDR3 sequences, roughly a quarter of them singletons. There are a few counts of this clonotype. Its antigen is currently unknown. Germline values: CDR1 MNHNS, CDR2 SASEGT. The V gene lost 2 bases and the J gene lost 5 bases, with 13 bases spanning the gap. The CDR3 length is 14 residues. The data also belong to a second study, concerning T cells of mothers and their children. This second study says: Samples were provided by three healthy Caucasian mothers and their six children.

Sequencing used blood. The sequence was obtained from a girl aged 2-10 years in good health. V gene TRBV6-1 combines with J gene TRBJ2-7, with D perhaps being TRBD1 or TRBD2 (5 bases each). The CDR3 nucleotides read TGTGCCAGCAGTGAAACCGCAGGGAGCCACGAGCAGTACTTC. Translation gives CASSETAGSHEQYF.